The source of this T cell receptor beta chain is a study of blood T cell repertoires in COVID-19. Study details: COVID-19 samples collected from the United States, Italy and Spain covered acute and convalescent phases.

The germline gives CDR1 MNHEY, CDR2 SVGAGI. CDR3 size: 12 residues. J was trimmed by 6 bases and V by 6 bases; bases with no gene match: 2. In the original processing: Counts of nucleated cells, estimated from reference gene primer amplification, were obtained. The assay was immunoSEQ multiplex PCR, and TCRdb's table has in-frame clones only and misses some. The DNA was the basis for D and trimming; V, J and clone size are from that table. The sample has roughly 100,000 clones; around 90% are singletons. Sequencing was performed on peripheral blood. The V call is TRBV6-5, the J call TRBJ1-2; TRBD1 agrees at 9 bases. The TCR originated in a human donor in a cohort sampled during active COVID-19. The CDR3 sequence is CASSDRGNGYTF. The CDR3 bases are TGTGCCAGCAGCGACAGGGGGAATGGCTACACCTTC.